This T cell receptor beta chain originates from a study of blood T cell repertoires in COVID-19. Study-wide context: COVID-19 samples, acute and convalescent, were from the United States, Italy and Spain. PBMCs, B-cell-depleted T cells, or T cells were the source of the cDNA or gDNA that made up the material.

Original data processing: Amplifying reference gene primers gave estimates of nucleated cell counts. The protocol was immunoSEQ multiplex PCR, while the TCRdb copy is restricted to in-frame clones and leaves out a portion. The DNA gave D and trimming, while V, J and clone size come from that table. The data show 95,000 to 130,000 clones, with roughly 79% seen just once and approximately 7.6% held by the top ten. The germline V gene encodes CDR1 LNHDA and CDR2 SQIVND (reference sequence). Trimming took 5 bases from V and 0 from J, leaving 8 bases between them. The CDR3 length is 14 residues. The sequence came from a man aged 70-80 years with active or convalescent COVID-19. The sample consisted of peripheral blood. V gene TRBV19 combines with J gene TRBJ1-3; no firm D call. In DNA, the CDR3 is TGTGCCAGTAGTTCGTCCTTCTCTGGAAACACCATATATTTT. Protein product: CASSSSFSGNTIYF.